The next 23 T cell receptor beta chains were all read from a single sample in a study of glioma-infiltrating T cells (dated by TCRdb to the mid-2010s). TCRdb names Illumina MiSeq as the instrument used. TCR alpha and beta CDR3 regions were amplified with the iRepertoire nested amplicon-rescue multiplex PCR (arm-PCR) platform from RNA. TCRdb reanalyzed the raw reads on its own, using fastp at Q25 for trimming and MiXCR for clone calling, and kept in-frame beta chains. Identical CDR3 protein sequences are pooled into one entry, listed with their most common genes and DNA. Within this sample are roughly 120,000 distinct CDR3 sequences, with roughly 20% of them counted one time only. The ten largest make up around 15% of the sample. The material sequenced was glioma tissue, nonneoplastic brain tissue, or PBMCs (not recorded which). Source of these receptors: a human donor with low-grade glioma or glioblastoma, undergoing nonglioma brain surgery, or in good health (not recorded which).

This clonotype was observed a few times. As DNA, the CDR3 is TGCAGCGTCAACAGGGAAGGTACAGATACGCAGTATTTT. Residues: CSVNREGTDTQYF. The chain carries TRBV29-1 and TRBJ2-3; tentatively, D is TRBD1 (6 bases). Germline V gene data show CDR1 as SQVTM and CDR2 as ANQGSEA. This CDR3 has 13 amino acids. Trimming took 6 bases from V and 3 from J, leaving 13 bases between them.

This clonotype was observed at least ten times. The V gene is TRBV6-1, the J gene TRBJ1-2, with D perhaps matching TRBD1 (5 bases). Per the germline V gene, CDR1 is MNHNS and CDR2 is SASEGT. This CDR3 is 11 amino acids long. V lost 6 bases to trimming and J lost 5 bases, with 7 bases between them. CDR3 DNA: TGTGCCAGCAGCAGGGCTTATGGCTACACCTTC. Protein: CASSRAYGYTF.

Notes on this clonotype: A much larger clone lies one base from this, so it may be a read error. The V gene is TRBV7-2, the J gene TRBJ1-4; D remains unclear. Germline loops: CDR1 SGHTA, CDR2 FQGNSA. The CDR3 is 15 residues long. Written as DNA, the CDR3 is TGTGCCAGCCGCTTTTCCCTCACAATGGGTGAAAAACTGTTTTTT. Protein product: CASRFSLTMGEKLFF.

The sample holds many counts of this clonotype. V is TRBV6-1 and J is TRBJ1-4; D uncertain. The CDR3 length is 14 residues. Germline-derived CDR1 and CDR2 are MNHNS and SASEGT. V dropped 2 bases and J dropped 6 bases, with 10 bases sitting between them. The CDR3 loop is CASSEPGKDEKLFF. DNA of the CDR3: TGTGCCAGCAGTGAACCCGGGAAGGATGAAAAACTGTTTTTT.

This clonotype was seen repeatedly, ten times or more. The chain carries TRBV2 and TRBJ1-1, with 9 positions matching TRBD1. CDR1 and CDR2 from the germline V gene are SNHLY and FYNNEI. With 11 bases clipped from V and 6 bases from J, the junction kept 13 bases outside the gene matches. The CDR3 covers 14 residues. For the CDR3, the DNA is TGTGCCGCCACCCCGGGGGACAGGGAGGCTGAAGCTTTCTTT. Residues: CAATPGDREAEAFF.

This clonotype was seen at least ten times. The chain joins TRBV6-1 to TRBJ2-7; the match to TRBD1 covers 7 bases. V trimming: 6 bases; J trimming: 0 bases; junction bases outside the gene matches: 8. Germline V gives CDR1 MNHNS, CDR2 SASEGT. The CDR3 runs to 15 residues. This CDR3 is CASSEIRGFSYEQYF. The DNA of the CDR3 is TGTGCCAGCAGCGAGATCAGGGGGTTCTCCTACGAGCAGTACTTC.

Notes on this clonotype: Given a much more abundant clone one base away, this may be a read error. The CDR3 region is CASSYRKGVQHEQFF. Written as DNA, the CDR3 is TGTGCCAGCAGTTACAGGAAAGGGGTTCAACATGAGCAGTTCTTC. The chain combines TRBV6-5 with TRBJ2-1; D perhaps matches TRBD1 (5 bases). Per germline, CDR1 MNHEY and CDR2 SVGAGI. Deletions cut 2 bases from V and 8 bases from J, with 16 bases between. This CDR3 comprises 15 residues.

This clonotype was counted at least ten times. V usage is TRBV4-2 and J usage is TRBJ2-7, with 12 bases fitting TRBD2. V trimming: 3 bases; J trimming: 7 bases; junction bases outside the gene matches: 10. Germline V gene sequence: CDR1 LGHNA, CDR2 YNFKEQ. CDR3 length: 16 residues. The CDR3 DNA is TGTGCCAGCAGCCACAGCCTGACTAGCGGGGGACTAGAGCAGTACTTC. Its translation is CASSHSLTSGGLEQYF.

As to this clonotype: One end of the junction varies from germline; a read error may be responsible. The V and J genes are TRBV6-5 and TRBJ1-2; D is unclear. CDR3 length: 17 amino acids. CDR1 MNHEY and CDR2 SVGAGI come from the germline V gene. This CDR3 is CASSYQALSIPSYGCTF. The CDR3 bases are TGTGCCAGCAGTTACCAGGCCCTGTCGATTCCTTCATATGGCTGCACCTTC.

Points on this clonotype: A read error is possible here, since a much larger clone lies one base away. The V and J genes are TRBV4-1 and TRBJ2-1, with TRBD1 matching 9 bases. This CDR3 contains 18 residues. V shed 3 bases, J shed 10 bases, and the junction held 19 bases outside the gene matches. Germline V gives CDR1 MGHRA, CDR2 YSYEKL. CDR3 sequence reads: CASSQDPGQGITMLEQFF. The CDR3 bases are TGCGCCAGCAGCCAGGACCCCGGACAGGGGATTACAATGTTGGAGCAGTTCTTC.

The sample holds a few counts of this clonotype. This chain uses TRBV4-3 with TRBJ2-7; D perhaps matches TRBD1 (6 bases). Trimming took off 0 bases at V and 3 bases at J, with 12 bases between the two ends. This CDR3 region has 15 residues. Per germline, CDR1 LGHNA and CDR2 YSLEER. CDR3 nucleotides: TGCGCCAGCAGCCAAGACAGGGGCTACCTCTACGAGCAGTACTTC. Its protein is CASSQDRGYLYEQYF.

CDR3 bases: TGTGCCAGCAGCTCTAGCGGGACGGGCAATGAGCAGTTCTTC. Its protein is CASSSSGTGNEQFF. The chain couples TRBV7-9 to TRBJ2-1; 9 nucleotides align to TRBD2. V gave up 4 bases and J gave up 6 bases; unmatched junction bases: 4. Germline V CDR1 and CDR2: SEHNR, FQNEAQ (reference sequence). This CDR3 region has 14 residues.

About this clonotype itself: This may be a read error, as it is one base from a much larger clone. V and J are TRBV28 and TRBJ1-3; possibly TRBD1 for D (5 bases). CDR1 and CDR2 from the germline V gene are MDHEN and SYDVKM. The CDR3 runs 17 residues. Here the CDR3 DNA reads TGTGCCGGCAGACTAGGGCAGGGAGCCCCCTCTGGAAACACCATATATTTT. It yields the protein CAGRLGQGAPSGNTIYF.

In the case of this clonotype: The junction differs from germline at one of its ends, possibly a read error. V is TRBV4-1 and J is TRBJ1-2; 10 positions match TRBD1. Germline CDR1 reads MGHRA; CDR2 reads YSYEKL. CDR3 length: 16 residues. The CDR3 spells CASTLGQGTWGDGYTF. DNA for the CDR3: TGTGCCAGCACCCTGGGACAGGGGACTTGGGGGGACGGCTACACCTTC.

To note about this clonotype: This may be a read error: a much more frequent sequence differs by one nucleotide. Because it lacks the conserved phenylalanine or tryptophan at the end, this CDR3 is likely a read error. The chain couples TRBV27 to TRBJ1-2; 7 bases fit TRBD1. CDR1 is MNHEY, CDR2 SMNVEV, per germline (reference sequence). CDR3 length equals 13 residues. The junction had 6 bases not matched to a gene; V was cut back by 3 bases and J by 8 bases. CDR3 sequence: CASSFGGGGGYTL. Written as DNA, the CDR3 is TGTGCCAGCAGTTTTGGAGGGGGCGGGGGCTACACCCTC.

With respect to this clonotype: Given a much more abundant clone one base away, this may be a read error. The chain links TRBV7-2 to TRBJ2-5; a possible D gene is TRBD1 (5 bases). This CDR3 has 15 residues. The germline V gene has CDR1 SGHTA and CDR2 FQGNSA. The V gene lost 2 bases and the J gene lost 0 bases, with 10 bases spanning the gap. The CDR3 DNA follows: TGTGCCAGCAGCTTAATGAAAGGGGACCAAGAGACCCAGTACTTC. Translated, it gives CASSLMKGDQETQYF.

Worth noting for this clonotype: A read error may be the cause here, since a much bigger clone is one base away. As the CDR3 is not closed by the conserved phenylalanine or tryptophan, this likely results from a read error. CDR3 sequence: CASSTRTELYTEAFL. The CDR3, as DNA: TGTGCCAGCAGTACAAGGACAGAGCTCTACACTGAAGCTTTCCTT. The gene calls are TRBV6-1 and TRBJ1-1; possible D gene TRBD1, 6 bases. V gave up 5 bases and J gave up 3 bases, with 16 bases separating them. The CDR3 runs to 15 residues. Germline V gene lookup returns CDR1 MNHNS and CDR2 SASEGT.

This clonotype showed up just a few times. A much larger clone sits a single nucleotide away, making a read error possible. The rearrangement uses TRBV6-2 or TRBV6-3 and TRBJ2-1, with a possible D match to TRBD2 (5 bases). Germline CDR1 reads MNHEY; CDR2 reads SVGEGT. CDR3 size: 16 residues. CDR3 loop: CASSYGSLSAYSEQFF. CDR3 DNA: TGTGCCAGCAGTTACGGATCCCTTAGCGCTTACAGTGAGCAGTTCTTC.

This clonotype was counted many times. This chain uses TRBV4-1 with TRBJ2-7, with D maybe TRBD1 (6 bases). The germline CDR1 and CDR2 sequences are MGHRA and YSYEKL. The ends were cut back, 1 base at V and 3 bases at J, with 10 bases in the middle. The CDR3 sequence is 14 residues long. The chain's CDR3 is CASSQGGLFYEQYF. The CDR3, as DNA: TGCGCCAGCAGCCAAGGGGGGCTATTCTACGAGCAGTACTTC.

This clonotype was observed a few times. The gene calls are TRBV7-9 and TRBJ2-7, with D perhaps matching TRBD2 (7 bases). Germline values: CDR1 SEHNR, CDR2 FQNEAQ (reference sequence). The CDR3 loop spans 15 amino acids. Trimming cost V 4 bases and J 4 bases, with 17 bases left between them. CDR3 nucleotide sequence: TGTGCCAGCAGCTCAAAGGGGGGGGGACTTTACGAGCAGTACTTC. The encoded protein is CASSSKGGGLYEQYF.

About this clonotype: A read error is possible here, since a much larger clone lies one base away. The chain is built from TRBV19 and TRBJ2-7; the match to TRBD2 covers 7 bases. This CDR3 contains 13 residues. CDR1 is LNHDA and CDR2 is SQIVND in the germline V gene (reference sequence). Trimming cost V 9 bases and J 1 base; bases outside gene matches: 6. As DNA, the CDR3 is TGTGCCAGCCGGGCTAGCGGTTCCTACGAGCAGTACTTC. Translation: CASRASGSYEQYF.

This clonotype has more than one count but fewer than ten. V gene TRBV10-3 combines with J gene TRBJ2-3; TRBD2 might be the D (6 bases). Germline V CDR1 and CDR2: ENHRY, SYGVKD. The CDR3 runs 14 residues. Trimming shortened V by 8 bases and J by 0 bases, and 12 bases separated the two germline ends. DNA of the CDR3: TGTGCCATCGGAGGAGGGGCTAGCACAGATACGCAGTATTTT. It codes for CAIGGGASTDTQYF.

Many counts were recorded for this clonotype. This chain uses TRBV28 with TRBJ1-3; a possible D gene is TRBD1 (5 bases). CDR3 length: 16 amino acids. Looked up from germline, CDR1 is MDHEN and CDR2 is SYDVKM. V gave up 6 bases and J gave up 1 base, with 16 bases separating them. The CDR3 region is CASSSSDAGSGNTIYF. CDR3 nucleotides: TGTGCCAGCAGCTCATCCGACGCAGGGTCTGGAAACACCATATATTTT.